This passage covers 9 T cell receptor beta chains from one sample sequenced in a study of PD-1 blockade in classical Hodgkin lymphoma. Clones were read by immunoSEQ multiplex PCR, and TCRdb kept only the in-frame ones, dropping some. The table lists tens of thousands of clones, roughly 93% of them singletons. Noted time point: newly diagnosed, previously untreated cHL patient sample. The sequencing sample was made of peripheral blood mononuclear cells (PBMCs). The receptors were sampled from a human donor with classical Hodgkin lymphoma.

This chain joins TRBV9 and TRBJ2-2, with D possibly being TRBD1 or TRBD2 (6 bases each). This CDR3 comprises 17 residues. V was cut by 2 bases and J by 4 bases, with 18 bases left in between. In germline, CDR1 is SGDLS, CDR2 YYNGEE. CDR3 in amino acids: CASSVPRGAGGTGELFF. The CDR3 region has the DNA TGTGCCAGCAGCGTCCCTAGGGGGGCCGGGGGCACCGGGGAGCTGTTTTTT. The entire variable domain, with the rest obtained from reference TRBV9 and TRBJ2-2, is as follows: DSGVTQTPKHLITATGQRVTLRCSPRSGDLSVYWYQQSLDQGLQFLIQYYNGEERAKGNILERFSAQQFPDLHSELNLSSLELGDSALYFCASSVPRGAGGTGELFFGEGSRLTVL.

The J gene is TRBJ1-1, the V gene TRBV28; D remains ambiguous. Trimming left V 6 bases short and J 4 bases short, with 12 bases between. CDR1 is MDHEN and CDR2 is SYDVKM in the germline V gene. The CDR3 sequence is 13 residues long. The CDR3 region has the DNA TGTGCCAGCAGCCTCATGACCGTCACTGAAGCTTTCTTT. Translation gives CASSLMTVTEAFF.

The chain couples TRBV11-1 to TRBJ2-1, with 8 bases identical to TRBD1. Trimming removed 6 bases from V and 3 bases from J; junction bases left unmatched: 7. This CDR3 has 15 amino acids. Germline V lookup: CDR1 SGHAT, CDR2 FQDESV (reference sequence). The CDR3 is CASRKGTGNYNEQFF. The CDR3 DNA is TGTGCCAGCAGGAAAGGGACAGGCAACTACAATGAGCAGTTCTTC.

The chain recombines TRBV10-1 with TRBJ2-2, with D possibly being TRBD1 (5 bases). Germline V gene lookup returns CDR1 WNHNN and CDR2 SYGVQD (reference sequence). V was pared by 8 bases and J by 3 bases, with 25 bases between. The CDR3 extends over 18 amino acids. The CDR3 is CASRPAGSSIVDTGELFF. The CDR3 nucleotides are TGCGCCAGCCGCCCCGCAGGGTCTAGTATTGTGGACACCGGGGAGCTGTTTTTT.

The chain couples TRBV19 to TRBJ1-2; a weak D match, TRBD1 (5 bases). This CDR3 has 14 amino acids. Per the germline V gene, CDR1 is LNHDA and CDR2 is SQIVND (reference sequence). V was pared by 6 bases and J by 8 bases, with 19 bases between. The CDR3 DNA reads as TGTGCCAGTAGCCGCCGGCGAGACAGTGGGGGCTACACCTTC. Residues: CASSRRRDSGGYTF.

The chain uses TRBV2 and TRBJ1-2; D not resolved. The CDR3 totals 13 residues. From germline, CDR1 is SNHLY and CDR2 FYNNEI. Trimming took 4 bases from V and 0 from J, leaving 6 bases between them. The CDR3 coding sequence is TGTGCCAGCAGTGGAGTCCCTAACTATGGCTACACCTTC. Encoded protein: CASSGVPNYGYTF. Full variable domain (remainder filled in from reference TRBV2 and TRBJ1-2): EPEVTQTPSHQVTQMGQEVILRCVPISNHLYFYWYRQILGQKVEFLVSFYNNEISEKSEIFDDQFSVERPDGSNFTLKIRSTKLEDSAMYFCASSGVPNYGYTFGSGTRLTVV.

For the CDR3, the DNA is TGTGCCAGCAGCGTCGACAGGGAAGTCGGTACCCAGCATTTT. Translated, it gives CASSVDREVGTQHF. This chain connects TRBV9 to TRBJ1-5; 7 nucleotides agree with TRBD1. V lost 2 bases and J lost 11; bases outside the gene matches: 10. Germline values: CDR1 SGDLS, CDR2 YYNGEE. There are 14 residues in the CDR3.

This clone was picked up one time. This CDR3 is also generated by other DNA sequences in the sample. This chain uses TRBV7-9 with TRBJ2-3, with 10 bases matching TRBD2. J lost 6 bases, V lost 2 bases, and 5 bases had no gene match. This CDR3 contains 15 residues. Germline CDR1 SEHNR, CDR2 FQNEAQ (reference sequence). This CDR3 reads CASSLLAGVTDTQYF. The CDR3 nucleotides are TGTGCCAGCAGCTTACTAGCGGGAGTAACGGATACGCAGTATTTT.

V and J are TRBV5-4 and TRBJ2-2; D is uncertain. CDR1 is SGHNT, CDR2 YYREEE, per germline (reference sequence). The V end was cut by 0 bases, the J end by 3 bases, with 12 bases between. The CDR3 totals 16 residues. The CDR3 sequence is CASSLAELSDTGELFF. The DNA for the CDR3 is TGTGCCAGCAGCTTGGCCGAGCTGTCGGACACCGGGGAGCTGTTTTTT.